This T cell receptor beta chain was identified during a study of control samples from healthy donors and cancer patients. Profiled with immunoSEQ multiplex PCR; TCRdb holds only in-frame clones, not every one. The sample yields tens of thousands of clones, less than 90% seen once. Germline V gene data show CDR1 as SGHRS and CDR2 as YFSETQ. CDR3 length: 17 amino acids. V dropped 0 bases and J dropped 10; count of bases not matched to a gene: 13. Sequenced sample: blood. This sequence originates from a woman aged 70 to 79 in good health. The rearrangement joins TRBV5-1 to TRBJ2-1, with 10 bases aligning to TRBD2. The CDR3 nucleotides read TGCGCCAGCAGCTTGGGGTATAGCGGGAGGTCCAGGGGCGAGCAGTTCTTC. Translation gives CASSLGYSGRSRGEQFF.